This T cell receptor (beta chain) stems from a study of neurological immune-mediated disorders. Time point here: longitudinal time-point 3. PBMCs numbering 2 million and stored at -80 C yielded the unsorted libraries. Synthesis of cDNA was accomplished via 5'RACE employing 10-nucleotide random UMIs. TCRdb redid the calling of the 5' RACE reads with MiXCR, one entry per CDR3 protein. The sample lists over 90,000 distinct CDR3 sequences, about a tenth occurring once. This clonotype was seen ten or more times. The target antigen is unknown. V trimming: 0 bases; J trimming: 5 bases; junction bases outside the gene matches: 5. CDR1 and CDR2 (germline): ENHRY, SYGVKD. CDR3 size: 16 residues. Whole-study findings and limits: The expanded clones of different subjects shared no CDR3 amino acid sequences (suggesting private repertoires in all groups).

The sample was PBMCs. This TCR came from a female donor with HTLV-1-associated myelopathy (HAM/TSP). J is TRBJ1-5 and V is TRBV10-3; 9 bases are shared with TRBD1. DNA for the CDR3: TGTGCCATCAGTGAGTCGACGAGGACAGGGGATCAGCCCCAGCATTTT. It is translated as CAISESTRTGDQPQHF.